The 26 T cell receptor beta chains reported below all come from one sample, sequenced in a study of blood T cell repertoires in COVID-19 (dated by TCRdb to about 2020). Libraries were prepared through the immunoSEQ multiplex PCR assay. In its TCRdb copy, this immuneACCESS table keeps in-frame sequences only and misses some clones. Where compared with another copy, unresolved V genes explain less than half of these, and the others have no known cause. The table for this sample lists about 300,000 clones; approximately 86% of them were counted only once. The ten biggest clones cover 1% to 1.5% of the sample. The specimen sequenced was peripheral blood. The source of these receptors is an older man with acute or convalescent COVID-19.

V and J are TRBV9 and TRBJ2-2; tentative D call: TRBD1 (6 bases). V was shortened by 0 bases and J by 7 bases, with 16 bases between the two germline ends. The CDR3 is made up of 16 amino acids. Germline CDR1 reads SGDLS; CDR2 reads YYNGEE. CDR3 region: CASSVAQDSRNGELFF. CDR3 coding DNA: TGTGCCAGCAGCGTAGCGCAGGACAGCAGGAACGGGGAGCTGTTTTTT.

The CDR3 nucleotides read TGTGCCAGCAGCCTAAGCAGGGATGAAAAACTGTTTTTT. This codes for CASSLSRDEKLFF. The V call is TRBV11-2, the J call TRBJ1-4; a weak D match, TRBD1 (5 bases). Between the trimmed V and J ends, which lost 5 bases and 6 bases, there was a span of 10 bases. The CDR3 has 13 residues. CDR1 and CDR2 (germline): SGHAT, FQNNGV.

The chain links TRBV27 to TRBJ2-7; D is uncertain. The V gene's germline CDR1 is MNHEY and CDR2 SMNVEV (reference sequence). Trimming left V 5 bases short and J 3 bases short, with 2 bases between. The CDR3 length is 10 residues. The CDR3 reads CASSLYEQYF. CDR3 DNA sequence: TGTGCCAGCAGTCTCTACGAGCAGTACTTC.

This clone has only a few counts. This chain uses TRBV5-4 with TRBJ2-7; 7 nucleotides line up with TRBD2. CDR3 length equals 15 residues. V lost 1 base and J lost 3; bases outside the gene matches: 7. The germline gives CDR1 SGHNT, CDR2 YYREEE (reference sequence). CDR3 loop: CASSLLASGLYEQYF. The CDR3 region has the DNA TGTGCCAGCAGCTTGTTGGCTAGCGGACTCTACGAGCAGTACTTC. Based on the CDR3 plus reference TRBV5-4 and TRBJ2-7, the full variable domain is ETGVTQSPTHLIKTRGQQVTLRCSSQSGHNTVSWYQQALGQGPQFIFQYYREEENGRGNFPPRFSGLQFPNYSSELNVNALELDDSALYLCASSLLASGLYEQYFGPGTRLTVT.

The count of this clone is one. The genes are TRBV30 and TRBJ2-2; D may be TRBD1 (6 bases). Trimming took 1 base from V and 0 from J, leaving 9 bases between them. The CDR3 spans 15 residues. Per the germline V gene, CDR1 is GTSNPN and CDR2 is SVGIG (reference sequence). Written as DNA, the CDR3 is TGTGCCTGGAGTGGTGGGGGCGCGAACACCGGGGAGCTGTTTTTT. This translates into CAWSGGGANTGELFF.

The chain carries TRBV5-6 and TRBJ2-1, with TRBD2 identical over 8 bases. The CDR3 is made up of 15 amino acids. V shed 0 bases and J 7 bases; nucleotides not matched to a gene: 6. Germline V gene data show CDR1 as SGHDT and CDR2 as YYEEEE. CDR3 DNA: TGTGCCAGCAGCTTGGGGGTGGGCGGGAGGAATGAGCAGTTCTTC. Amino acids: CASSLGVGGRNEQFF.

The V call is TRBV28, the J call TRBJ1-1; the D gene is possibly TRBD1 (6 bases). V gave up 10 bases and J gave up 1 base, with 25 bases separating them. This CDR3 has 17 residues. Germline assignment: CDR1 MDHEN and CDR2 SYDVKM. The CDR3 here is CATRITGTLLGNTEAFF. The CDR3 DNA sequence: TGTGCCACAAGAATAACAGGGACCCTTCTTGGGAACACTGAAGCTTTCTTT.

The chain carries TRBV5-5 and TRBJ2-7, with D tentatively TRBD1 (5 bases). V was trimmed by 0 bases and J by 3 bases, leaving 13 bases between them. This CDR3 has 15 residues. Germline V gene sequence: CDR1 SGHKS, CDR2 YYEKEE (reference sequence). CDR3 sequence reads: CASSLDRGGGYEQYF. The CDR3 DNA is TGTGCCAGCAGCTTGGATAGGGGTGGCGGCTACGAGCAGTACTTC.

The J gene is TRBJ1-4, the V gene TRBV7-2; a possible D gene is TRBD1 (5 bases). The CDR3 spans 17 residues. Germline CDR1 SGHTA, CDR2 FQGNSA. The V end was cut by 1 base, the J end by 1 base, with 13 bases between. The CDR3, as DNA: TGTGCCAGCAGCTTAGTAACAGGAGCACTAACTAATGAAAAACTGTTTTTT. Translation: CASSLVTGALTNEKLFF.

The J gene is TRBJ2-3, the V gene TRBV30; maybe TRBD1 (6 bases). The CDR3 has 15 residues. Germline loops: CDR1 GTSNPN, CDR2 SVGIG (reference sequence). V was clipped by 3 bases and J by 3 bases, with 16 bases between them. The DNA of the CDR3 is TGTGCCTGGAGGAGCACAGGGAAGTATACAGATACGCAGTATTTT. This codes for CAWRSTGKYTDTQYF.

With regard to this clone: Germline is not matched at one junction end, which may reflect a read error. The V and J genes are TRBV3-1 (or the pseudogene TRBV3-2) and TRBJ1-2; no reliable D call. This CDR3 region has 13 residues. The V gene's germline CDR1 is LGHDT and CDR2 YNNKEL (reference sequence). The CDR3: CASSQVSRLRAPF. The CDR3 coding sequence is TGTGCCAGCAGCCAAGTCTCTCGGCTGCGGGCCCCCTTC.

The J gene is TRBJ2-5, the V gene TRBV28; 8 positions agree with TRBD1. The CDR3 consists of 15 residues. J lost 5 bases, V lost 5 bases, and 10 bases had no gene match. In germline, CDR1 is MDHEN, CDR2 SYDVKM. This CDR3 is CASSPSTGVRETQYF. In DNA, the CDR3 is TGTGCCAGCAGTCCGTCGACAGGGGTAAGGGAGACCCAGTACTTC. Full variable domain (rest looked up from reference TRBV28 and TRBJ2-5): DVKVTQSSRYLVKRTGEKVFLECVQDMDHENMFWYRQDPGLGLRLIYFSYDVKMKEKGDIPEGYSVSREKKERFSLILESASTNQTSMYLCASSPSTGVRETQYFGPGTRLLVL.

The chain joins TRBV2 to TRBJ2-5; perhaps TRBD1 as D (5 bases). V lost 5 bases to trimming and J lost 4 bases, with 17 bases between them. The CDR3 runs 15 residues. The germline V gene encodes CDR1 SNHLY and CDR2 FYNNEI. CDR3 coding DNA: TGTGCCAGCAGTCCTCTCCTACAGGCTGGAGAGACCCAGTACTTC. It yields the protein CASSPLLQAGETQYF.

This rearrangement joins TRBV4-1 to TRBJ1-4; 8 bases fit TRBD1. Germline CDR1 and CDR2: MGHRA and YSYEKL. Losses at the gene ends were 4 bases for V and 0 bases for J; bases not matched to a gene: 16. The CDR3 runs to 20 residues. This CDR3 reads CASSRKGEFRDRSTNEKLFF. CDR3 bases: TGCGCCAGCAGCCGAAAAGGAGAGTTCCGGGACAGGTCAACTAATGAAAAACTGTTTTTT.

CDR3 DNA sequence: TGTGCCAGAAGAGATCTTAGGGGTTTGGCTAACTATGGCTACACCTTC. It specifies CARRDLRGLANYGYTF. The V gene is TRBV5-3, the J gene TRBJ1-2; D is possibly TRBD1 (5 bases). TRBV5-3 has ORF status, its function being uncertain. CDR3 size: 16 residues. V was cut by 5 bases and J by 0 bases, with 17 bases left in between.

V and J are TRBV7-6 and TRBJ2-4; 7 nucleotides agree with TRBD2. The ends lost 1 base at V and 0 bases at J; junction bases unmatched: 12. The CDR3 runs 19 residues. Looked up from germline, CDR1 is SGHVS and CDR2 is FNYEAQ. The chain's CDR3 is CASSLGPAGSLLAKNIQYF. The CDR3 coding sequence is TGTGCCAGCAGCTTAGGTCCAGCGGGGTCGCTTCTAGCCAAAAACATTCAGTACTTC.

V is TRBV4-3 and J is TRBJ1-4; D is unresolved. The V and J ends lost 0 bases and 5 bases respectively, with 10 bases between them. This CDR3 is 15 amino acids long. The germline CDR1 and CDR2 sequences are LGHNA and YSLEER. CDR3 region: CASSQDLRENEKLFF. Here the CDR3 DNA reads TGCGCCAGCAGCCAAGATCTAAGGGAGAATGAAAAACTGTTTTTT.

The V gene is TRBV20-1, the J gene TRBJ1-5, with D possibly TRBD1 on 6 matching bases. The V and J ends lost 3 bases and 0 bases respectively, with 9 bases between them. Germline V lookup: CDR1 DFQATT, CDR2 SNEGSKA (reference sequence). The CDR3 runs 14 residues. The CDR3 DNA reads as TGCAGTGCTAGTTGGACAGTTAGCAATCAGCCCCAGCATTTT. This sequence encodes CSASWTVSNQPQHF.

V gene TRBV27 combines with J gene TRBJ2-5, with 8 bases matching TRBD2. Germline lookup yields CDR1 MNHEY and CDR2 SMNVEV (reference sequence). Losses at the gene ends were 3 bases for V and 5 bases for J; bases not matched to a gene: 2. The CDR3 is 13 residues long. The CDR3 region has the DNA TGTGCCAGCAGTTTTGGCGGGAGGGAGACCCAGTACTTC. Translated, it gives CASSFGGRETQYF.

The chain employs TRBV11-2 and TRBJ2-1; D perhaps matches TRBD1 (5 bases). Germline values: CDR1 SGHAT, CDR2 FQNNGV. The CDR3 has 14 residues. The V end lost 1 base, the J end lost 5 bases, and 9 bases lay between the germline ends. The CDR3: CASSLGTFHNEQFF. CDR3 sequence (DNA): TGTGCCAGCAGCTTAGGGACATTTCACAATGAGCAGTTCTTC. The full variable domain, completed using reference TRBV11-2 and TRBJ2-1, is EAGVAQSPRYKIIEKRQSVAFWCNPISGHATLYWYQQILGQGPKLLIQFQNNGVVDDSQLPKDRFSAERLKGVDSTLKIQPAKLEDSAVYLCASSLGTFHNEQFFGPGTRLTVL.

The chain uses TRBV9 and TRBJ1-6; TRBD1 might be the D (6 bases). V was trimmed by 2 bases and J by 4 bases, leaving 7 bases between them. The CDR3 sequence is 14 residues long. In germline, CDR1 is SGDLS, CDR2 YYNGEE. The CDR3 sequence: CASSVQGYNSPLHF. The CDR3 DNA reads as TGTGCCAGCAGCGTTCAGGGGTATAATTCACCCCTCCACTTT.

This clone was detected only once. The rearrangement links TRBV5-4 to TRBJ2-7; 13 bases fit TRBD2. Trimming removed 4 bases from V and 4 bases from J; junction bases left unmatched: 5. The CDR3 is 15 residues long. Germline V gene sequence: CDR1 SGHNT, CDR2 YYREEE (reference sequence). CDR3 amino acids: CASSPTTSGRYEQYF. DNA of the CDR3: TGTGCCAGCAGCCCAACGACTAGCGGGAGGTACGAGCAGTACTTC. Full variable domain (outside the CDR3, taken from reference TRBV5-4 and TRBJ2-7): ETGVTQSPTHLIKTRGQQVTLRCSSQSGHNTVSWYQQALGQGPQFIFQYYREEENGRGNFPPRFSGLQFPNYSSELNVNALELDDSALYLCASSPTTSGRYEQYFGPGTRLTVT.

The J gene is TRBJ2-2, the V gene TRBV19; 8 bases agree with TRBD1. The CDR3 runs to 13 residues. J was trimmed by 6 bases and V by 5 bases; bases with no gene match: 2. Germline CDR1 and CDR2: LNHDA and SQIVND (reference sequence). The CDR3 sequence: CASSPQGAGELFF. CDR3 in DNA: TGTGCCAGTAGTCCACAGGGGGCCGGGGAGCTGTTTTTT.

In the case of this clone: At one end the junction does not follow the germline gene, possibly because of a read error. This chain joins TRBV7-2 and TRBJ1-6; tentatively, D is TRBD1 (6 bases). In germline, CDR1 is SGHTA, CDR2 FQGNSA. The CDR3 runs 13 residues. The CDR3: CASSLGQSSPLHF. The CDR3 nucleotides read TGTGCCAGCAGTTTAGGACAGAGTTCACCCCTCCACTTT.

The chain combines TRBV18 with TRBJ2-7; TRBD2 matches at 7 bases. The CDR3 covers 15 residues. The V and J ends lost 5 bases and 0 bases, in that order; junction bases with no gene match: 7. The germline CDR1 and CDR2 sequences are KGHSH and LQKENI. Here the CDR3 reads CASSGGTISSYEQYF. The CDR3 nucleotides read TGTGCCAGCTCAGGCGGGACTATAAGCTCCTACGAGCAGTACTTC.

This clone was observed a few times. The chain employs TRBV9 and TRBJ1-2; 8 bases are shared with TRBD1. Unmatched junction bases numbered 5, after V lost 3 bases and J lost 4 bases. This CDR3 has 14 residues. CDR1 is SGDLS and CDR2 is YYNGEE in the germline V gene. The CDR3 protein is CASSGTGLGYGYTF. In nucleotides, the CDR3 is TGTGCCAGCAGCGGGACAGGGTTGGGCTATGGCTACACCTTC.